This note documents a single T cell receptor (beta chain) sequence. This receptor's antigen is unknown. Per-base qualities were not stored, and no clone one base away is much larger. Uninvolved adjacent lung was sampled at least 2 cm away from the tumor margin, and two independent pathologists confirmed that the tissue had no atypia. At diagnosis, peripheral blood, uninvolved tumor-adjacent lung and tumor were collected and were preserved as a mix of fresh-frozen and FFPE material. The record originates from a study of T cells in localized non-small cell lung cancer (dated by TCRdb to the early 2020s). The study in broad terms: T cell repertoires of 236 early-stage NSCLC patients were analyzed, with tumors being compared against uninvolved tumor-adjacent lungs. The cohort comprised 200 to 300 treatment-naïve NSCLC patients with resected, localized lung tumors. The mean age of the NSCLC patients was around 65 years, with 120 to 150 men and around 99 women. The paper as a whole reports these results and caveats: The highest T cell clonality was observed in uninvolved tumor-adjacent lung, where clonality exceeded that of tumor, suggesting that antigenic responses were more focused in uninvolved tumor-adjacent lung. Of the top 100 tumor clones, a median of roughly 56 were detected in paired uninvolved adjacent lung; about 26 were also among that lung's top 100. Higher blood T cell density associated with longer overall survival, while higher adjacent-lung clonality associated with shorter survival. Because multi-region tumor sequencing was not done, intratumor heterogeneity could not be ruled out. Since the design was exploratory, TCR variables were selected using unadjusted p-values with no false-discovery rate correction.

In the germline V gene, CDR1 corresponds to KGHSH and CDR2 to LQKENI. The germline ends are 10 bases apart after V is trimmed by 2 bases and J by 2 bases. Including the terminal cysteine and phenylalanine, the CDR3 comprises 15 residues. CDR3 DNA is the only sequence kept; it has 45 bases, read in frame from the first base. The immunoSEQ Assay was used to sequence TCR beta CDR3 regions from DNA. In the source study's methods: T cell density was computed as TCR beta template counts normalized to usable DNA estimated by amplifying housekeeping genes. Richness was estimated with the preseqR package, extrapolating to 400,000 templates for PBMC samples and 120,000 templates for tissue samples. Clonality was calculated as one minus Pielou's evenness. To identify tissue-enriched TCRs, differential abundance testing was run on productive amino-acid clonotypes with a minimum total count of 5 and an alpha of 0.1. The Jaccard Index and the Morisita Overlap Index were used to measure how much the repertoires overlapped between compartments. GLIPH grouped TCR beta CDR3s together with public tetramer-defined viral CDR3s, and a viral motif had to include at least three viral sequences and show V-gene enrichment. TCRdb took over this immuneACCESS table, retaining in-frame rearrangements with V and J assigned. Such tables are incomplete; in checked studies, under half of the missing clones stem from an unresolved V gene, and the remainder is unexplained. V, J and clone size are taken as reported in that table, and D and trimming were inferred from the DNA itself. For this sample there are more than 900 clones; under 25% appear just once. The ten largest account for about 18% of the sample.

Recombination connected TRBV18 to TRBJ1-5, with the D gene call left open. The clonotype was recovered from a woman aged 40-69 years with stage I lung adenocarcinoma. The material sequenced was normal lung tissue next to the tumor, taken before any cancer treatment. The CDR3 region: CASSPGIHGNQPQHF. The sequence in DNA is TGTGCCAGCTCACCAGGAATACATGGCAATCAGCCCCAGCATTTT.